This T cell receptor (beta chain) is from a study of T cells in Graves' hyperthyroidism and ophthalmopathy. Study-wide points: In blood, most of the thyroid clonotypes expanded above 0.001 were also present.

This clonotype was recorded at least ten times. The target antigen is unknown. An absence of ophthalmopathy progression within 18 months meant stable Graves' hyperthyroidism. Patients having uncontrolled infection, another autoimmune disease, pregnancy or lactation were not included. Using 10 ml of fresh peripheral blood, PBMCs were prepared. Germline V gene sequence: CDR1 ENHRY, CDR2 SYGVKD. V lost 3 bases, J lost 1 base, and 13 bases lay in between. This CDR3 is built from 16 residues. RNA transcripts served as the template for amplifying TCR beta CDR3 regions. An initial round of RT-PCR targeting the TCR CDR3 relied on the HTBI primer set. TCRdb recomputed calls from the multiplex PCR reads with MiXCR, one row per CDR3 protein. Of 400,000 to 500,000 distinct CDR3 sequences listed, around an eighth are singletons.

This TCR was sampled from a woman younger than 35 with Graves' hyperthyroidism. Sequenced input: blood. This chain uses TRBV10-3 with TRBJ1-5; no definite D call. The CDR3: CAISDMGSTSNQPQHF. The CDR3 coding sequence is TGTGCCATCAGTGATATGGGGTCCACCAGCAATCAGCCCCAGCATTTT.